A selection of T cell receptor beta chains follows, all from one sample in a study of OX40 agonist ivuxolimab in advanced cancers. Generated by immunoSEQ multiplex PCR, the TCRdb table keeps only in-frame clones and is missing some. The table records tens of thousands of clones, 85% to 95% of them present only once. The material sequenced was CD4+ or CD8+ T cells sorted from blood, taken in a trial of the OX40 agonist ivuxolimab. The receptors originated from an adult with an advanced solid tumor such as melanoma, head and neck, liver or kidney cancer. Both conserved end residues are part of each CDR3. The D gene is left open where the match is weak. The size entry is marked missing in some rows and otherwise reads once, few, many or a size class.

d_call	clone_size	j_call	v_call	cdr3_aa	cdr3_nt
TRBD1	NA	TRBJ2-3	TRBV28	CATWDRGRSTDTQYF	TGTGCCACCTGGGACAGGGGGCGCAGCACAGATACGCAGTATTTT
TRBD1	NA	TRBJ1-5	TRBV19	CASSTSQGAIQPQHF	TGTGCCAGTAGTACCTCACAGGGGGCTATCCAGCCCCAGCATTTT
NA	NA	TRBJ1-1	TRBV5-4	CASSLEGSWLNTEAFF	TGTGCCAGCAGCTTGGAGGGGTCGTGGTTGAACACTGAAGCTTTCTTT
TRBD1	NA	TRBJ2-7	TRBV6-1	CASSPEGAEQYF	TGTGCCAGCAGTCCCGAGGGGGCGGAGCAGTACTTC
NA	NA	TRBJ1-1	TRBV28	CATTQGRAGLDGTEAFF	TGTGCCACCACTCAGGGCAGGGCCGGGCTCGACGGCACTGAAGCTTTCTTT
TRBD2	once	TRBJ2-3	TRBV5-1	CASSWIPGLAGGSTDTQYF	TGCGCCAGCAGCTGGATTCCGGGACTAGCGGGAGGGTCGACAGATACGCAGTATTTT
NA	NA	TRBJ2-7	TRBV6-5	CASSYVSYEQYF	TGTGCCAGCAGTTACGTCTCCTACGAGCAGTACTTC
NA	NA	TRBJ1-2	TRBV10-3	CAISDTGEFYGYTF	TGTGCCATCAGTGATACAGGAGAGTTTTATGGCTACACCTTC
TRBD1	NA	TRBJ1-2	TRBV11-2	CASSLLEGGDGYTF	TGTGCCAGCAGCTTACTCGAAGGGGGCGATGGCTACACCTTC
NA	once	TRBJ2-2	TRBV30	CAWSEGLRDTGELFF	TGTGCCTGGAGTGAAGGTCTTCGGGACACCGGGGAGCTGTTTTTT
NA	NA	TRBJ2-6	TRBV19	CASSSHSLYSGANVLTF	TGTGCCAGTAGTAGCCACAGCTTGTACTCTGGGGCCAACGTCCTGACTTTC
NA	NA	TRBJ2-7	TRBV28	CASSFTSGLSEQYF	TGTGCCAGCAGTTTTACATCGGGATTAAGCGAGCAGTACTTC
NA	NA	TRBJ2-1	TRBV4-3	CASSQDRPDYQAYVF	TGCGCCAGCAGCCAAGATCGTCCGGACTACCAAGCTTATGTCTTC
TRBD2	NA	TRBJ2-4	TRBV7-2	CASSSGLAGEGNIQYF	TGTGCCAGCAGCAGTGGATTGGCGGGAGAGGGGAACATTCAGTACTTC
NA	NA	TRBJ1-2	TRBV28	CASSFRGTLRYGYTF	TGTGCCAGCAGTTTTAGAGGGACTCTCCGGTATGGCTACACCTTC
NA	NA	TRBJ1-1	TRBV10-3	CAITEGQGLKTEAFF	TGTGCCATCACTGAGGGGCAGGGGCTCAAGACTGAAGCTTTCTTT
NA	NA	TRBJ2-5	TRBV27	CASSLSGSDQETQYF	TGTGCCAGCAGTCTCTCGGGCAGTGATCAAGAGACCCAGTACTTC
NA	NA	TRBJ2-3	TRBV2	CASGGGEGTDTQYF	TGTGCCAGTGGGGGAGGTGAAGGCACAGATACGCAGTATTTT
NA	NA	TRBJ1-5	TRBV19	CASSIFGPDGGNQPQHF	TGTGCCAGTAGTATTTTCGGACCGGACGGGGGCAATCAGCCCCAGCATTTT
TRBD1	NA	TRBJ2-7	TRBV5-4	CASSVGQGAYEQYF	TGTGCCAGCAGCGTGGGACAGGGTGCCTACGAGCAGTACTTC
NA	NA	TRBJ2-1	TRBV7-6	CASSLASASAWSNEQFF	TGTGCCAGCAGCTTAGCGTCGGCTAGCGCTTGGAGCAATGAGCAGTTCTTC
NA	NA	TRBJ2-1	TRBV7-9	CASSNGGQFF	TGTGCCAGCAGCAATGGGGGGCAGTTCTTC
TRBD1	NA	TRBJ1-1	TRBV7-9	CASSLAGGNTEAFF	TGTGCCAGCAGCTTAGCAGGGGGCAACACTGAAGCTTTCTTT
TRBD2	NA	TRBJ2-7	TRBV19	CASSPLAGGVNEQYF	TGTGCCAGTAGTCCACTAGCGGGAGGTGTTAACGAGCAGTACTTC
NA	NA	TRBJ2-3	TRBV19	CASSSWSSTDTQYF	TGTGCCAGTAGTAGCTGGTCTAGCACAGATACGCAGTATTTT
TRBD2	NA	TRBJ2-7	TRBV27	CASSASGRAAFFYEQYF	TGTGCCAGCTCTGCTAGCGGGAGGGCTGCCTTCTTCTACGAGCAGTACTTC
NA	NA	TRBJ2-7	TRBV6-5	CASSYSWEYEQYF	TGTGCCAGCAGTTACTCTTGGGAGTACGAGCAGTACTTC
NA	NA	TRBJ2-2	TRBV27	CASSPRTDSSTGELFF	TGTGCCAGCAGTCCAAGGACGGACTCTTCCACCGGGGAGCTGTTTTTT
TRBD1	NA	TRBJ2-2	TRBV5-1	CASSFTGGGNTGELFF	TGCGCCAGCAGCTTTACAGGGGGCGGTAACACCGGGGAGCTGTTTTTT
NA	once	TRBJ2-4	TRBV7-8	CASSSAQPHSIAKNIQYF	TGTGCCAGCAGCTCCGCTCAACCCCATTCCATAGCCAAAAACATTCAGTACTTC